This is a list of T cell receptor beta chains from one sample in a study of T cell repertoires in cytomegalovirus infection. TCRdb redid the calling of the reads with MiXCR, one entry per CDR3 protein. This sample has approximately 490,000 distinct CDR3 sequences, with around 11% found just once. The sequencing sample was made of PBMCs. These receptors were collected from a human donor in good health (CMV status not recorded). Some clones in this sample may be carry-over from other donors' samples. Each CDR3 is given with its conserved first and last residue. The D gene is left open where the match is weak. Expanded clones get a size class; other rows say once, few or many, or leave the size out.

J,D,size,V,DNA,CDR3
TRBJ2-7,NA,many,TRBV19,TGTGCCACGCGGGATCCGTCTAGGTCCTACGAGCAGTACTTC,CATRDPSRSYEQYF
TRBJ1-2,NA,NA,TRBV19,TGTGCCAGTAGTATTTCGCCGTTCTATGGCTACACCTTC,CASSISPFYGYTF
TRBJ2-3,TRBD2,few,TRBV19,TGTGCCAGTAGTGTGGGACTAGCGGCTAGCACAGATACGCAGTATTTT,CASSVGLAASTDTQYF
TRBJ2-2,TRBD1,many,TRBV7-9,TGTGCCAGCAGCGTTTTACAGGGGGTTGCGAACACCGGGGAGCTGTTTTTT,CASSVLQGVANTGELFF
TRBJ1-2,NA,many,TRBV7-9,TGTGCCAGCAGCTCGGTGGGAGGCTACACCTTC,CASSSVGGYTF
TRBJ2-1,TRBD2,many,TRBV7-3,TGTGCCAGCAGCTTCGGACTAGCGGTAACCAATGAGCAGTTCTTC,CASSFGLAVTNEQFF
TRBJ1-2,NA,few,TRBV11-2,TGTGCCAGCAGCTTAATTTCAAACCGGATCACTAACTATGGCTACACCTTC,CASSLISNRITNYGYTF
TRBJ2-7,TRBD2,many,TRBV29-1,TGCAGCGTTGAGGGACACTTGACTAGCGGGAGCCGGGACGAGCAGTACTTC,CSVEGHLTSGSRDEQYF
TRBJ2-1,NA,many,TRBV14,TGTGCCAGCAGCCAAGGGGGCCCGTATATGATGTATGAGCAGTTCTTC,CASSQGGPYMMYEQFF
TRBJ2-5,NA,NA,TRBV29-1,TGCAGCGTTATGAGAGGGGGTGTACAGGAGACCCAGTACTTC,CSVMRGGVQETQYF